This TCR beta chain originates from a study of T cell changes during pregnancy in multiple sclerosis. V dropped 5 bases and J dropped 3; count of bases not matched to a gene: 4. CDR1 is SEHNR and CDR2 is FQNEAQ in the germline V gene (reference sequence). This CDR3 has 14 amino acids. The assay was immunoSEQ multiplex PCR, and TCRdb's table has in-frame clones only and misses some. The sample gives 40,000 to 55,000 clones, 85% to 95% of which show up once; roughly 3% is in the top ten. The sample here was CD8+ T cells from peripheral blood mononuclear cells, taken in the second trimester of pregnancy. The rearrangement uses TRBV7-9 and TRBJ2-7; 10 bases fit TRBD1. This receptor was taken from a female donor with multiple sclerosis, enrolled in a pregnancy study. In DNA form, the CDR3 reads TGTGCCAGCAGCCCGGGACAGGGGATCTACGAGCAGTACTTC. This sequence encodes CASSPGQGIYEQYF.